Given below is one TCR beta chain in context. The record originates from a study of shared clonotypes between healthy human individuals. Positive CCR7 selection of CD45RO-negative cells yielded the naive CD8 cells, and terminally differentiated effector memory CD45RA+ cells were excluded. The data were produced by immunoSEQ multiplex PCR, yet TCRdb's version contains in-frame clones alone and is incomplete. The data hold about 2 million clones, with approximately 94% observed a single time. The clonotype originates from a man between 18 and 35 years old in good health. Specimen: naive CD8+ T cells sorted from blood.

The CDR3 DNA is TGTGCCTGGAGAGACGGACAGACTTCCTACAATGAGCAGTTCTTC. Its translation is CAWRDGQTSYNEQFF. The chain recombines TRBV30 with TRBJ2-1; D perhaps matches TRBD1 (6 bases). The length of the CDR3 is 15 residues. Deletions cut 3 bases from V and 1 base from J, with 13 bases between. Germline loops: CDR1 GTSNPN, CDR2 SVGIG (reference sequence).